The 29 T cell receptor beta chains below were found in one sample sequenced in a study of Tregs in tolerant kidney transplant recipients. Clones were sequenced by immunoSEQ multiplex PCR, and TCRdb holds only the in-frame ones, with some missing. The table records fewer than 80,000 clones, 98% of them present only once. This specimen consisted of CD4+ T cells from blood, obtained before the transplant. The source of these receptors is a human donor who received a combined kidney and bone marrow transplant.

This chain joins TRBV9 and TRBJ2-7; no firm D call. The CDR3 length is 9 residues. Germline CDR1 reads SGDLS; CDR2 reads YYNGEE. V lost 7 bases, J lost 5 bases, and 4 bases lay in between. The CDR3, as DNA: TGTGCCAGCGGCAACGAGCAGTACTTC. This encodes CASGNEQYF.

The chain couples TRBV4-2 to TRBJ1-4; 10 nucleotides agree with TRBD1. Germline V gene lookup returns CDR1 LGHNA and CDR2 YNFKEQ. The CDR3 extends over 18 amino acids. The V and J ends lost 0 bases and 8 bases, in that order; junction bases with no gene match: 12. The CDR3 is CASSQEPGQGWLGEKLFF. CDR3 in DNA: TGTGCCAGCAGCCAAGAGCCGGGACAGGGGTGGTTAGGAGAAAAACTGTTTTTT.

This sequence joins TRBV7-2 and TRBJ2-2; the match to TRBD2 covers 8 bases. The CDR3 is 16 amino acids. Germline V lookup: CDR1 SGHTA, CDR2 FQGNSA. The junction had 10 bases not matched to a gene; V was cut back by 5 bases and J by 5 bases. In DNA form, the CDR3 reads TGTGCCAGCAGCCTCCGATTTGCGGGAGGAACCGGGGAGCTGTTTTTT. As protein: CASSLRFAGGTGELFF.

A single count supports this clone. This sequence joins TRBV5-1 and TRBJ1-4; D is uncertain. The CDR3 runs to 15 residues. Germline CDR1 is SGHRS and CDR2 is YFSETQ. The V end was cut by 0 bases, the J end by 3 bases, with 9 bases between. The CDR3 is CASSLGGQPNEKLFF. The CDR3 DNA sequence: TGCGCCAGCAGCTTGGGTGGGCAGCCTAATGAAAAACTGTTTTTT.

This chain uses TRBV5-1 with TRBJ2-3; 12 bases align to TRBD1. The CDR3 runs to 15 residues. Germline V gives CDR1 SGHRS, CDR2 YFSETQ. J gave up 4 bases and V 4 bases, and 4 bases lay outside the gene matches. CDR3 loop: CASSHRDRGPDTQYF. In DNA, the CDR3 is TGCGCCAGCAGCCACCGGGACAGGGGGCCAGATACGCAGTATTTT. The full variable domain, with the rest looked up from reference TRBV5-1 and TRBJ2-3, is KAGVTQTPRYLIKTRGQQVTLSCSPISGHRSVSWYQQTPGQGLQFLFEYFSETQRNKGNFPGRFSGRQFSNSRSEMNVSTLELGDSALYLCASSHRDRGPDTQYFGPGTRLTVL.

V gene TRBV19 combines with J gene TRBJ2-6; TRBD1 agrees at 8 bases. CDR1 and CDR2 from the germline V gene are LNHDA and SQIVND (reference sequence). Trimming cost V 3 bases and J 0 bases; bases outside gene matches: 4. This CDR3 is built from 17 residues. This CDR3 reads CASSIIQGASGANVLTF. In nucleotides, the CDR3 is TGTGCCAGTAGTATCATCCAGGGGGCCTCTGGGGCCAACGTCCTGACTTTC.

To note about this clone: A read error may produce the germline difference seen at one junction end. The gene calls are TRBV30 and TRBJ2-4; tentative D call: TRBD2 (6 bases). Germline-derived CDR1 and CDR2 are GTSNPN and SVGIG (reference sequence). CDR3 length equals 12 residues. The CDR3 loop reads CAWSPVGGLQDF. CDR3 DNA: TGTGCCTGGAGCCCGGTAGGAGGGCTACAGGACTTC.

The rearrangement joins TRBV19 to TRBJ1-5, with 7 bases lining up with TRBD1. CDR3 length: 15 residues. CDR1 is LNHDA, CDR2 SQIVND, per germline (reference sequence). With 3 bases clipped from V and 1 base from J, the junction kept 3 bases outside the gene matches. In nucleotides, the CDR3 is TGTGCCAGTAGTATTAACAGGGGAAGCAATCAGCCCCAGCATTTT. Its translation is CASSINRGSNQPQHF. Full variable domain (rest looked up from reference TRBV19 and TRBJ1-5): DGGITQSPKYLFRKEGQNVTLSCEQNLNHDAMYWYRQDPGQGLRLIYYSQIVNDFQKGDIAEGYSVSREKKESFPLTVTSAQKNPTAFYLCASSINRGSNQPQHFGDGTRLSIL.

The chain recombines TRBV9 with TRBJ1-1; perhaps TRBD1 as D (6 bases). CDR1 and CDR2 from the germline V gene are SGDLS and YYNGEE. This CDR3 spans 17 amino acids. Trimming pared 4 bases from V and 2 bases from J, leaving 21 bases between. CDR3 region: CASSPRIGPGQNTEAFF. For the CDR3, the DNA is TGTGCCAGCAGCCCAAGAATAGGACCGGGACAAAACACTGAAGCTTTCTTT.

The rearrangement uses TRBV7-3 and TRBJ1-2; 7 bases map to TRBD1. Germline assignment: CDR1 SGHTA and CDR2 FQGTGA. With V trimmed by 6 bases and J by 7 bases, 8 bases remained unmatched. This CDR3 has 13 residues. CDR3 in DNA: TGTGCCAGCAGACCACAGGGGAGAGGTGGCTACACCTTC. Protein sequence: CASRPQGRGGYTF. The whole variable domain, filled in from reference TRBV7-3 and TRBJ1-2, reads GAGVSQTPSNKVTEKGKYVELRCDPISGHTALYWYRQSLGQGPEFLIYFQGTGAADDSGLPNDRFFAVRPEGSVSTLKIQRTERGDSAVYLCASRPQGRGGYTFGSGTRLTVV.

The rearrangement uses TRBV7-9 and TRBJ1-1, with D possibly being TRBD1 (5 bases). Germline V CDR1 and CDR2: SEHNR, FQNEAQ (reference sequence). V was trimmed by 2 bases and J by 4 bases, leaving 8 bases between them. The CDR3 runs to 13 residues. The CDR3 spells CASSLRGGTEAFF. The CDR3 coding sequence is TGTGCCAGCAGCTTAAGGGGCGGCACTGAAGCTTTCTTT.

The rearrangement joins TRBV4-1 to TRBJ2-1; 8 positions agree with TRBD1. The germline gives CDR1 MGHRA, CDR2 YSYEKL. Losses at the gene ends were 0 bases for V and 5 bases for J; bases not matched to a gene: 6. The CDR3 covers 16 residues. CDR3 bases: TGCGCCAGCAGCCAAGAAGCAGGGGGCTATCACAATGAGCAGTTCTTC. It translates to CASSQEAGGYHNEQFF.

This chain joins TRBV5-1 and TRBJ2-2; 11 bases fit TRBD2. The germline CDR1 and CDR2 sequences are SGHRS and YFSETQ. The CDR3 is 16 residues long. V gave up 4 bases and J gave up 3 bases; unmatched junction bases: 5. The CDR3 loop reads CASSPRTSGYTGELFF. DNA of the CDR3: TGCGCCAGCAGCCCCCGGACTAGCGGGTACACCGGGGAGCTGTTTTTT.

This chain links TRBV7-2 with TRBJ1-1; D unclear. V was trimmed by 1 base and J by 10 bases, leaving 22 bases between them. This CDR3 has 16 amino acids. Germline V gene data show CDR1 as SGHTA and CDR2 as FQGNSA. For the CDR3, the DNA is TGTGCCAGCAGCTTAGAGGTACTCCCCGGAGCCCGGAGAGCTTTCTTT. Translated, it gives CASSLEVLPGARRAFF.

This clone was counted a single time. The V call is TRBV30, the J call TRBJ2-5; TRBD2 matches at 10 bases. The CDR3 totals 15 residues. In germline, CDR1 is GTSNPN, CDR2 SVGIG (reference sequence). V dropped 3 bases and J dropped 7; count of bases not matched to a gene: 11. The CDR3 DNA reads TGTGCCTGGAGGACTAGCGGGCTAGTCACGGTGACCCAGTACTTC. Its translation: CAWRTSGLVTVTQYF.

The V call is TRBV4-1, the J call TRBJ2-7; 10 nucleotides line up with TRBD2. CDR3 length: 16 amino acids. The ends lost 5 bases at V and 1 base at J; junction bases unmatched: 8. Per the germline V gene, CDR1 is MGHRA and CDR2 is YSYEKL. The CDR3 nucleotides read TGCGCCAGCAGCGCTTACAGCGGGGGGGCATCCTACGAGCAGTACTTC. This sequence encodes CASSAYSGGASYEQYF.

The chain recombines TRBV15 with TRBJ1-4, with TRBD1 matching over 7 bases. CDR1 LNHNV and CDR2 YYDKDF come from the germline V gene (reference sequence). Losses at the gene ends were 7 bases for V and 0 bases for J; bases not matched to a gene: 8. CDR3 length: 16 residues. CDR3 sequence: CATMAGGPTTNEKLFF. CDR3 bases: TGTGCCACCATGGCAGGGGGGCCTACAACTAATGAAAAACTGTTTTTT.

This chain links TRBV4-1 with TRBJ2-2; a possible D gene is TRBD1 (6 bases). Germline CDR1 MGHRA, CDR2 YSYEKL. The CDR3 loop spans 16 amino acids. V gave up 0 bases and J gave up 3 bases, with 11 bases separating them. The CDR3 DNA is TGCGCCAGCAGCCAAGACCGCGCAGGGGACACCGGGGAGCTGTTTTTT. Encoded protein: CASSQDRAGDTGELFF.

The chain uses TRBV7-9 and TRBJ2-1; 10 bases are a match to TRBD2. This CDR3 contains 17 residues. The ends lost 4 bases at V and 2 bases at J; junction bases unmatched: 8. CDR1 SEHNR and CDR2 FQNEAQ come from the germline V gene (reference sequence). The CDR3 spells CASSWVLGLATYNEQFF. In nucleotides, the CDR3 is TGTGCCAGCAGCTGGGTATTGGGACTAGCGACCTACAATGAGCAGTTCTTC.

CDR3 in amino acids: CSVMGRGSNEKLFF. The CDR3 DNA sequence: TGCAGCGTTATGGGCAGGGGGAGTAATGAAAAACTGTTTTTT. The chain employs TRBV29-1 and TRBJ1-4, with 7 bases that match TRBD1. This CDR3 has 14 residues. The J segment lost 4 bases and the V segment lost 5 bases, leaving 7 bases of the junction unmatched. Germline loops: CDR1 SQVTM, CDR2 ANQGSEA.

The V and J genes are TRBV4-2 and TRBJ2-1; TRBD2 matches 14 bases. The ends lost 1 base at V and 8 bases at J; junction bases unmatched: 4. The germline gives CDR1 LGHNA, CDR2 YNFKEQ. This CDR3 is 16 amino acids long. The CDR3 DNA sequence: TGTGCCAGCAGCCAAGGGACTAGCGGGGGGTGGGATGAGCAGTTCTTC. Its translation is CASSQGTSGGWDEQFF.

This chain connects TRBV5-1 to TRBJ2-5; D perhaps matches TRBD1 (5 bases). There are 13 residues in the CDR3. The germline V gene encodes CDR1 SGHRS and CDR2 YFSETQ. V lost 1 base, J lost 5 bases, and 9 bases lay in between. The CDR3, as DNA: TGCGCCAGCAGCTTGCAGGGCGTGGAGACCCAGTACTTC. Encoded protein: CASSLQGVETQYF.

The V and J genes are TRBV2 and TRBJ2-5, with 7 positions matching TRBD1. The germline gives CDR1 SNHLY, CDR2 FYNNEI. V dropped 7 bases and J dropped 7; count of bases not matched to a gene: 12. The CDR3 consists of 14 residues. The CDR3 region has the DNA TGTGCCAGCATAGGGAGAGGGGGCTTAGGGACCCAGTACTTC. Its translation is CASIGRGGLGTQYF.

The CDR3 DNA reads as TGTGCCAGCAGTTACGGACTAGCGGGAAGTACGAACACCGGGGAGCTGTTTTTT. Residues: CASSYGLAGSTNTGELFF. The chain uses TRBV27 and TRBJ2-2, with TRBD2 identical over 12 bases. The germline gives CDR1 MNHEY, CDR2 SMNVEV (reference sequence). J lost 0 bases, V lost 4 bases, and 6 bases had no gene match. The CDR3 is made up of 18 amino acids.

This rearrangement joins TRBV28 to TRBJ1-4; TRBD1 matches at 8 bases. Looked up from germline, CDR1 is MDHEN and CDR2 is SYDVKM. This CDR3 contains 16 residues. Trimming at V came to 6 bases and at J to 14 bases, leaving 20 bases not matched to a gene. Here the CDR3 reads CASRLGTGVQLLDLFF. For the CDR3, the DNA is TGTGCCAGCAGACTAGGGACAGGTGTACAACTATTAGATCTGTTTTTT.

This clone was observed a single time. The chain recombines TRBV30 with TRBJ1-5; D is unresolved. The CDR3 has 14 residues. Germline V CDR1 and CDR2: GTSNPN, SVGIG (reference sequence). V lost 0 bases and J 11 bases, leaving 17 bases between the germline ends. The CDR3 DNA sequence: TGTGCCTGGAGTGTCGGGCCGACCCGGGGATCCCAGCATTTT. It specifies CAWSVGPTRGSQHF. The full variable domain, completed using reference TRBV30 and TRBJ1-5, is SQTIHQWPATLVQPVGSPLSLECTVEGTSNPNLYWYRQAAGRGLQLLFYSVGIGQISSEVPQNLSASRPQDRQFILSSKKLLLSDSGFYLCAWSVGPTRGSQHFGDGTRLSIL.

The genes are TRBV6-4 and TRBJ2-3, with 9 bases aligning to TRBD2. The germline V gene has CDR1 MRHNA and CDR2 SNTAGT. V lost 7 bases, J lost 2 bases, and 4 bases stayed unmatched. CDR3 length: 14 amino acids. CDR3 sequence: CASKAGGNTDTQYF. The DNA for the CDR3 is TGTGCCAGCAAGGCGGGAGGGAACACAGATACGCAGTATTTT.

V is TRBV9 and J is TRBJ1-1; D perhaps matches TRBD1 (5 bases). This CDR3 has 13 residues. V was cut by 4 bases and J by 4 bases, with 11 bases left in between. Germline loops: CDR1 SGDLS, CDR2 YYNGEE. The CDR3 DNA reads as TGTGCCAGCAGCACCGGTCAGGGCACTGAAGCTTTCTTT. Translation: CASSTGQGTEAFF.

CDR3 loop: CASSLASSPSFYEQYF. CDR3 nucleotide sequence: TGCGCCAGCAGCTTGGCCTCGAGCCCGTCTTTCTACGAGCAGTACTTC. The chain combines TRBV5-1 with TRBJ2-7, with unresolved D. This CDR3 comprises 16 residues. The germline gives CDR1 SGHRS, CDR2 YFSETQ. The V gene lost 0 bases and the J gene lost 3 bases, with 16 bases spanning the gap.